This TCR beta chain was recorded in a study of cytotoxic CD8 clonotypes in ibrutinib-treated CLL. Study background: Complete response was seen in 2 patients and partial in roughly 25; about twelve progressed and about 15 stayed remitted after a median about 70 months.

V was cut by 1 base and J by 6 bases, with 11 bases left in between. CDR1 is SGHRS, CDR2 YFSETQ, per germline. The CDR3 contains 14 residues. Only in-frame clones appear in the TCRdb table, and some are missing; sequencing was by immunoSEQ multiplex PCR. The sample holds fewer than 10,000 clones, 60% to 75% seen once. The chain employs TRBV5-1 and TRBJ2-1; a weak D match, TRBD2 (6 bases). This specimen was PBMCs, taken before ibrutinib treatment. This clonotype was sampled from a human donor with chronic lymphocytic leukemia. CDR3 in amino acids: CASSLLAFGNEQFF. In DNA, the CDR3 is TGCGCCAGCAGCTTGCTAGCGTTTGGCAATGAGCAGTTCTTC.